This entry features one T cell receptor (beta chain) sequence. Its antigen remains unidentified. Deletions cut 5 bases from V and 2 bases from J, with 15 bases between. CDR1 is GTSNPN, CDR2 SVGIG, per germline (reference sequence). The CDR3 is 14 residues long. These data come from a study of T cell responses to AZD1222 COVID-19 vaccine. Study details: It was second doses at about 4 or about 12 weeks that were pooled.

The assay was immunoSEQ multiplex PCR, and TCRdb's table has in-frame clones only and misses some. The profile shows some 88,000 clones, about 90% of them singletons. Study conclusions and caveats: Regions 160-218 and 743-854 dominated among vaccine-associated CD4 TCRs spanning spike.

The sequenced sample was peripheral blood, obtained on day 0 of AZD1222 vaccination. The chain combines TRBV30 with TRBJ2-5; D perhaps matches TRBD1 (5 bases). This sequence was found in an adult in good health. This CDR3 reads CAWGTGQLQETQYF. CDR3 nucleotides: TGTGCCTGGGGAACCGGACAACTACAAGAGACCCAGTACTTC.